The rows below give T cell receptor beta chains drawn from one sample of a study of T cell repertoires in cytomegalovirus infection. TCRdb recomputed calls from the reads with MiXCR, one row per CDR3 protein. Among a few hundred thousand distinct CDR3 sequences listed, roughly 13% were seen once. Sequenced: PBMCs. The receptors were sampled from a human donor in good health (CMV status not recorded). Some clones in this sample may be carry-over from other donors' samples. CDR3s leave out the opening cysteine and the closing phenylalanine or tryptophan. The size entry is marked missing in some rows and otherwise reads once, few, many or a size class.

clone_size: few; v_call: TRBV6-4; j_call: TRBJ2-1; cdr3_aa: ASSPTGTSSYNEQF
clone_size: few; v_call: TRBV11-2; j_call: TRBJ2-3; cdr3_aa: ASSPLASDTQY
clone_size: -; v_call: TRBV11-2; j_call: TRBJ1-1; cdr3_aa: ASSLEGTKNTEAF
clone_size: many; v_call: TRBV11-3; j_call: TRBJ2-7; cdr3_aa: ARVRTGATYEQY
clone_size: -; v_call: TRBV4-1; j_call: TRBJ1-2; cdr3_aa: ASSQALPYGYT
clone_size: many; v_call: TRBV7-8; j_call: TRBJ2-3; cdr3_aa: ASSLGIDTQY
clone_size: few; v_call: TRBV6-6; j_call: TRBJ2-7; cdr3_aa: ASRGLAGSHEQY
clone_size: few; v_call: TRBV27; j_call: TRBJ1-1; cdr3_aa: ASSHQSNTEAF
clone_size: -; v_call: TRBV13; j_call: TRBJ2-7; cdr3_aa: ASSLGAAGRPLHEQY
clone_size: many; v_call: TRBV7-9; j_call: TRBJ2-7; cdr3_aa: ASSDTGGGTPYEQY
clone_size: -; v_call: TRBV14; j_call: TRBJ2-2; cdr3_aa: ASSRVRTGELF
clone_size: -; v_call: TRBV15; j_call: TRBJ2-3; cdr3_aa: ATKLGTSVGDTQY
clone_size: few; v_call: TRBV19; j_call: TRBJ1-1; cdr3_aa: ASRAGLLNTEAF
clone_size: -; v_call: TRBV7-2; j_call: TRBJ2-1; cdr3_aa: ASSLNGQGYKEQF
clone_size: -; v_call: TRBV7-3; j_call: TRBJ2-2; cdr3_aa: ASSLNRGQNTGELF
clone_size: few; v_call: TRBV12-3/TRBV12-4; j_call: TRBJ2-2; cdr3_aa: ASSFPSYTNNTGELF
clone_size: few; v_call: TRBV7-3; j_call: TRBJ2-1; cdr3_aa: ASSSLAGGRNEQF
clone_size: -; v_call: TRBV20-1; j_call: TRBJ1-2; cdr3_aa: SARVLTINYGYT
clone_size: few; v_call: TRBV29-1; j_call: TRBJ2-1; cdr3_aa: SGGEQRGQF
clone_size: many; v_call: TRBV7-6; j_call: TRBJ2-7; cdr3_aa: ASIQGYEQY
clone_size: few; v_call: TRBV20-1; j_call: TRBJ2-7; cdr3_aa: SATEGVYEQY
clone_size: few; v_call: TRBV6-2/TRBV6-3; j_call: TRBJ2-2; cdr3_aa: ASRWLTGPGELF
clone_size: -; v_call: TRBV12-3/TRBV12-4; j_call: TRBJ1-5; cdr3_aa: ASRPPQGQPPNQPQH
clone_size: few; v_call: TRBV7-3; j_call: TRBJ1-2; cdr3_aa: ASSLTGGQDYGYT
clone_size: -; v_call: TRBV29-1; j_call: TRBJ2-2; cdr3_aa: SVPGRWNTGELF
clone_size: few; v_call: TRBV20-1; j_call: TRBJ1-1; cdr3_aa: SARMDSTTEAF
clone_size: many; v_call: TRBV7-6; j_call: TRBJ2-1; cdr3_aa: ASTEGYEQF
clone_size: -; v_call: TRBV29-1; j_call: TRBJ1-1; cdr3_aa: SVERLNTEAF
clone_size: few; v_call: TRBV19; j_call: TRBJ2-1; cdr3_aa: ASSITRWGSNEQF
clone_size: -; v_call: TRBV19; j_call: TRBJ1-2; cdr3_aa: ASSVGTGKDQYGYT
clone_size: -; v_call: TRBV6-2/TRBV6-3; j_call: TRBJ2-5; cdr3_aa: ASSYAQDGRGETQY
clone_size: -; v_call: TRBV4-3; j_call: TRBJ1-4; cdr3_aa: ASSQGVLSGEKLF
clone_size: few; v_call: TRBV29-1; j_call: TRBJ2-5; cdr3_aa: SVAPGTSGIQETQY
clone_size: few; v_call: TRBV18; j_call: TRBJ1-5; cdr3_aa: ASSPSRGGLQH
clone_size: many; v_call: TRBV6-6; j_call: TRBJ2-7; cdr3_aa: ASSRGLSYEQY
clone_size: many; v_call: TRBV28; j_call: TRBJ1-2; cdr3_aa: ASFGTPPSYGYT
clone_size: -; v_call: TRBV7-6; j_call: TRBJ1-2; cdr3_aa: ASSLTGSLGYT
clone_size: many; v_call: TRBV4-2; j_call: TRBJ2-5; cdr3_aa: ASSQDPSGGVETQY
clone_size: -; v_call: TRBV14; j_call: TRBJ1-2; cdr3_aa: ASSQALSEGGYT
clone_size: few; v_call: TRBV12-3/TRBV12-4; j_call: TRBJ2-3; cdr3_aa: ASSSMTSGVGDTQY
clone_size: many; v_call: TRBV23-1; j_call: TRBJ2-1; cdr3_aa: ARTGNNEQF
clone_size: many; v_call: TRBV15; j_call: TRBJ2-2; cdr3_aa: ATSRVGENTGELF
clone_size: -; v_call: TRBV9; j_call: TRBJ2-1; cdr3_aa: ASSVEQVGEQF
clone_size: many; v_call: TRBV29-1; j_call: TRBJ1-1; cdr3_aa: SGWSDGRTF
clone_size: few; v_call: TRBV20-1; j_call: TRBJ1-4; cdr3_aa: SAREGGDEKLF
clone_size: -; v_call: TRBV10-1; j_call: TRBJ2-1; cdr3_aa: ASSDSGTENEQF
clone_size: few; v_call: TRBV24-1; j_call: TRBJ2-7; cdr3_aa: ATSDPTASGSIYEQY
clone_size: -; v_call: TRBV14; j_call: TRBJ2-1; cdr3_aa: ASSQDLPSNEQF
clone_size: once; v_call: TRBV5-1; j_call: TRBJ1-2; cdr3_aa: ASSLGTWTQIYGYT
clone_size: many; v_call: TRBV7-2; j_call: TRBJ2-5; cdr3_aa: ASSLALQETQY
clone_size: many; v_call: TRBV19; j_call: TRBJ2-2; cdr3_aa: ASSRPGGAGELF
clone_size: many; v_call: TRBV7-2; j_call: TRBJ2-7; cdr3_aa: ASSALRVYEQY
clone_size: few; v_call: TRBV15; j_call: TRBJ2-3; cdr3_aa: ATSSRETGALDTQY